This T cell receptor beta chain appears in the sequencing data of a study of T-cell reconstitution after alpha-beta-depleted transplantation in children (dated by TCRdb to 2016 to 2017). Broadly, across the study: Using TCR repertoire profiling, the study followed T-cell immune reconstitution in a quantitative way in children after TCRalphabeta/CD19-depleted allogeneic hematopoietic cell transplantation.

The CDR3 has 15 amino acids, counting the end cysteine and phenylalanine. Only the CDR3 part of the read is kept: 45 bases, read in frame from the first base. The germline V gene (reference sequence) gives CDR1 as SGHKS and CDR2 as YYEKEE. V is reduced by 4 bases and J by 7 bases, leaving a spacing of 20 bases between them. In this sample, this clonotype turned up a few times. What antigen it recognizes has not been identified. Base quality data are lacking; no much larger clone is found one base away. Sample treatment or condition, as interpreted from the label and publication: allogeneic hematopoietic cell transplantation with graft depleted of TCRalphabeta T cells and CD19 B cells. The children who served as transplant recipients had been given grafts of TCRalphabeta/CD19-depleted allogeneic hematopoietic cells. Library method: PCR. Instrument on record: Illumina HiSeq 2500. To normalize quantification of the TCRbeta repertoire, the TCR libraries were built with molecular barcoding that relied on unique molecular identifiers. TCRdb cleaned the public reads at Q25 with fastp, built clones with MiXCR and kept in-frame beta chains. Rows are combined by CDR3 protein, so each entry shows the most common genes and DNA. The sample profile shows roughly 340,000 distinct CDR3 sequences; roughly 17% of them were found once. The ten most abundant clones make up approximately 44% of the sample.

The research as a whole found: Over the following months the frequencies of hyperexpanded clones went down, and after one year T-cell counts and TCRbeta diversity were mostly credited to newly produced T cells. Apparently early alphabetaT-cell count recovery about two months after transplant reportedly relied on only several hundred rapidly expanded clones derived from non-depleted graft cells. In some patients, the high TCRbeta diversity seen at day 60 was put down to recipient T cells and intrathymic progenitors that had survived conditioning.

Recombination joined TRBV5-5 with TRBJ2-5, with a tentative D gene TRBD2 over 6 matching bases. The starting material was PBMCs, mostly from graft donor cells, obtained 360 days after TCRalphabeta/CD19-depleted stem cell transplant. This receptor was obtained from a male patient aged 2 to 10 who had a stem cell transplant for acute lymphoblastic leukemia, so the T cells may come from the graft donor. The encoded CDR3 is CASSVRDHHGGTQYF. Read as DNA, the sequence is TGTGCCAGCAGCGTCCGGGACCACCACGGGGGGACCCAGTACTTC. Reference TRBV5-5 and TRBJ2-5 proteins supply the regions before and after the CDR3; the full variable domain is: DAGVTQSPTHLIKTRGQQVTLRCSPISGHKSVSWYQQVLGQGPQFIFQYYEKEERGRGNFPDRFSARQFPNYSSELNVNALLLGDSALYLCASSVRDHHGGTQYFGPGTRLLVL.